A selection of T cell receptor beta chains follows, all from one sample in a study of CD8+ T cells in alopecia areata. Some clones are missing from TCRdb's copy, which holds only in-frame ones; the method was immunoSEQ multiplex PCR. The sample lists 160,000 or so clones; 65% were seen once. Sequences were derived from CD4+ T cells sorted from blood, sampled at week 4, from a patient treated with tofacitinib. These receptors were obtained from a human donor with alopecia areata. Each CDR3 is given with its conserved first and last residue. The order of the fields is V gene, D gene, J gene, clone size, CDR3 protein, CDR3 DNA. D genes are given only for firm matches. Where a row states a size, it is once, few, many or the class of an expanded clone; other rows omit it.

TRBV5-1,TRBD1,TRBJ1-1,.,CASSPRPDRGRFNTEAFF,TGCGCCAGCAGCCCGCGACCTGACAGGGGGCGATTCAACACTGAAGCTTTCTTT
TRBV2,.,TRBJ1-5,.,CASRRDSNQPQHF,TGTGCCAGTAGACGGGACAGCAATCAGCCCCAGCATTTT
TRBV29-1,.,TRBJ1-5,.,CSVGHVPGQPQHF,TGCAGCGTCGGACACGTGCCGGGGCAGCCCCAGCATTTT
TRBV30,.,TRBJ1-2,few,CAWSVRGHTNYGYTF,TGTGCCTGGAGTGTACGTGGACATACTAACTATGGCTACACCTTC
TRBV30,TRBD1,TRBJ1-6,.,CAWSRDRASPLHF,TGTGCCTGGAGTCGGGACAGGGCTTCACCCCTCCACTTT
TRBV5-1,.,TRBJ2-7,.,CASSLRESYEQYF,TGCGCCAGCAGCTTGAGGGAAAGCTACGAGCAGTACTTC
TRBV11-3,.,TRBJ1-1,few,CASSLGTVNTEAFF,TGTGCCAGCAGCTTAGGGACAGTGAACACTGAAGCTTTCTTT
TRBV25-1,.,TRBJ1-5,.,CASSESGSNQPQHF,TGTGCCAGCAGTGAATCAGGGAGCAATCAGCCCCAGCATTTT
TRBV30,.,TRBJ1-2,.,CAWNSFTGNYGYTF,TGTGCCTGGAATTCGTTTACAGGGAACTATGGCTACACCTTC
TRBV30,.,TRBJ1-1,.,CAWSRQVNTEAFF,TGTGCCTGGAGTCGACAAGTGAACACTGAAGCTTTCTTT
TRBV11-2,.,TRBJ2-1,few,CASSGLGTSSYNEQFF,TGTGCCAGCAGCGGTCTCGGGACGTCTTCCTACAATGAGCAGTTCTTC
TRBV25-1,.,TRBJ2-2,.,CASGTVGVHGELFF,TGTGCCAGCGGCACAGTTGGGGTACACGGGGAGCTGTTTTTT
TRBV27,.,TRBJ2-7,once,CASSDRPPYEQYF,TGTGCCAGCAGCGACAGGCCGCCCTACGAGCAGTACTTC
TRBV4-1,.,TRBJ2-7,.,CASSLSPYSYEQYF,TGCGCCAGCAGCCTCAGCCCTTACTCCTACGAGCAGTACTTC
TRBV30,TRBD1,TRBJ1-6,.,CAWTYRGFNSPLHF,TGTGCCTGGACCTACAGGGGATTCAATTCACCCCTCCACTTT
TRBV30,.,TRBJ2-6,.,CAWRRLGYSGANVLTF,TGTGCCTGGAGGCGACTGGGATACTCTGGGGCCAACGTCCTGACTTTC
TRBV5-6,.,TRBJ2-5,.,CASSFPSEETQYF,TGTGCCAGCAGCTTCCCCTCAGAAGAGACCCAGTACTTC
TRBV30,.,TRBJ2-3,few,CASCSGYSDTQYF,TGTGCCTCGTGCAGCGGCTATTCAGATACGCAGTATTTT
TRBV29-1,TRBD1,TRBJ2-1,.,CSVRGDRVGVNEQFF,TGCAGCGTTCGTGGGGACAGGGTGGGGGTCAATGAGCAGTTCTTC
TRBV30,.,TRBJ1-3,.,CAWSLTEGNTIYF,TGTGCCTGGAGCTTGACAGAAGGAAACACCATATATTTT
TRBV29-1,TRBD1,TRBJ1-5,.,CSVLQGTGRPQHF,TGCAGCGTCTTACAGGGGACGGGAAGGCCCCAGCATTTT
TRBV28,.,TRBJ2-7,.,CASSFEFYEQYF,TGTGCCAGCAGTTTTGAATTCTACGAGCAGTACTTC
TRBV7-8,.,TRBJ2-1,.,CASSFSRPDNEQFF,TGTGCCAGCAGCTTTTCCAGACCCGACAATGAGCAGTTCTTC
TRBV2,.,TRBJ2-5,.,CASRASGTQYF,TGTGCCAGCAGGGCCAGTGGGACCCAGTACTTC
TRBV30,.,TRBJ1-2,.,CAWTDSPADYGYTF,TGTGCCTGGACTGACAGCCCGGCAGACTATGGCTACACCTTC
TRBV9,.,TRBJ1-2,.,CASSVSTTNYGYTF,TGTGCCAGCAGCGTTTCGACAACTAACTATGGCTACACCTTC
TRBV29-1,TRBD1,TRBJ1-4,.,CSATGVLNEKLFF,TGCAGCGCTACAGGGGTCCTCAATGAAAAACTGTTTTTT